The present entry profiles one TCR beta chain with its context. This clonotype has at least ten counts. Its recognized antigen is unknown. No much larger clone is present one base from it, and per-base qualities are unavailable. These reads were obtained on an Illumina HiSeq 1500. TCRdb trimmed public reads at Q25 via fastp, called clones via MiXCR and kept in-frame beta chains. Each entry merges the rows of one CDR3 protein and shows their most common DNA and genes. This sample holds 250,000 or so distinct CDR3 sequences; about 12% were observed only once. The top ten clonotypes cover 1.5% to 2% of the sample. The sample comes from a study of T cell repertoires in cytomegalovirus infection (dated by TCRdb to about 2019). Notes on the research overall: Donor HLA type was relevant to the analysis, as public TCR beta signatures indicated carriage of CMV infection together with the matching HLA type.

V sheds 0 bases and J sheds 8 bases, leaving 17 bases between their ends. Including the terminal cysteine and phenylalanine, the CDR3 comprises 16 residues. The read is trimmed to its CDR3 DNA, 48 bases read in frame from base 1. Sequences MNHEY (CDR1) and SVGEGT (CDR2) are obtained from the germline V gene. Paper-wide results and their limitations: In the ex vivo response, HLA-C-restricted CMV-specific TCR beta clonotypes were dominant, and in two of eight donors the single most frequent clonotype came from this HLA-C-restricted group. Carriers of CMV infection plus the relevant HLA type were discriminated by the cumulative frequency of public TCR beta family members in the study cohort and in an independent roughly 370-donor cohort.

This receptor chain uses TRBV6-2 or TRBV6-3 and TRBJ1-5, with the D gene uncertain. The sequence was collected from a human donor in good health (CMV status not recorded). Some clones in this sample may be carry-over from other donors' samples. The specimen sequenced was PBMCs. In nucleotides, the sequence is TGTGCCAGCAGTTACTCGGGCGAGGAGCCGGAGGAGCCCCAGCATTTT. Translated, this is CASSYSGEEPEEPQHF.